The 22 T cell receptor beta chains reported below all come from one sample, sequenced in a study of cytomegalovirus exposure and HLA in healthy donors. 13 Jbeta primers and 60 Vbeta primers were used for the PCR. The assay was immunoSEQ multiplex PCR, and TCRdb's table has in-frame clones only and misses some. The table has 110,000 to 150,000 clones, roughly four fifths seen once. Sequencing input: PBMCs. These receptor sequences come from a woman aged 40-49 years in good health and CMV-seronegative.

The rearrangement joins TRBV25-1 to TRBJ1-1; D is possibly TRBD1 (5 bases). The germline V gene has CDR1 MGHDK and CDR2 SYGVNS. The ends were cut back, 6 bases at V and 5 bases at J, with 16 bases in the middle. This CDR3 region has 14 residues. The CDR3 DNA follows: TGTGCCAGCAGGGGGTCGGGGGTTTCTACTGAAGCTTTCTTT. It codes for CASRGSGVSTEAFF. Full variable domain (outside the CDR3, taken from reference TRBV25-1 and TRBJ1-1): EADIYQTPRYLVIGTGKKITLECSQTMGHDKMYWYQQDPGMELHLIHYSYGVNSTEKGDLSSESTVSRIRTEHFPLTLESARPSHTSQYLCASRGSGVSTEAFFGQGTRLTVV.

This chain connects TRBV19 to TRBJ1-5; 10 bases are a match to TRBD1. V lost 7 bases, J lost 0 bases, and 6 bases stayed unmatched. CDR3 length: 16 amino acids. CDR1 and CDR2 (germline): LNHDA, SQIVND (reference sequence). The CDR3 loop reads CASKGQGSGSNQPQHF. As DNA, the CDR3 is TGTGCCAGTAAGGGACAGGGGAGTGGTAGCAATCAGCCCCAGCATTTT.

This clone was observed a handful of times. The chain combines TRBV4-2 with TRBJ1-6, with a tentative D call TRBD1 (5 bases). V gave up 0 bases and J gave up 7 bases, with 7 bases separating them. CDR3 length: 14 amino acids. The germline gives CDR1 LGHNA, CDR2 YNFKEQ. The CDR3 DNA follows: TGTGCCAGCAGCCAAGAACCAGGGAATTCACCCCTCCACTTT. Amino acid sequence: CASSQEPGNSPLHF.

The genes are TRBV9 and TRBJ1-1; D unclear. Deletions cut 0 bases from V and 2 bases from J, with 8 bases between. The CDR3 extends over 14 amino acids. Germline assignment: CDR1 SGDLS and CDR2 YYNGEE. This CDR3 is CASSVDHRNTEAFF. The DNA of the CDR3 is TGTGCCAGCAGCGTAGACCACAGAAACACTGAAGCTTTCTTT.

This clone was picked up one time. V gene TRBV18 combines with J gene TRBJ2-1; D is unresolved. Germline-derived CDR1 and CDR2 are KGHSH and LQKENI. The CDR3 spans 14 residues. Trimming pared 2 bases from V and 4 bases from J, leaving 9 bases between. CDR3 residues: CASSPTGAYNEQFF. The CDR3 coding sequence is TGTGCCAGCTCACCAACTGGAGCTTACAATGAGCAGTTCTTC.

The chain is built from TRBV5-1 and TRBJ2-5; 10 bases are shared with TRBD1. Germline assignment: CDR1 SGHRS and CDR2 YFSETQ. With V trimmed by 3 bases and J by 3 bases, 8 bases remained unmatched. The CDR3 has 16 residues. CDR3: CASSSLPGQGEETQYF. The DNA for the CDR3 is TGCGCCAGCAGCTCCCTCCCCGGACAGGGGGAAGAGACCCAGTACTTC.

This chain joins TRBV2 and TRBJ2-1, with TRBD2 matching over 7 bases. V trimming: 3 bases; J trimming: 2 bases; junction bases outside the gene matches: 7. Germline V gene sequence: CDR1 SNHLY, CDR2 FYNNEI. This CDR3 is 16 amino acids long. This CDR3 is CASSESSGVTYNEQFF. CDR3 sequence (DNA): TGTGCCAGCAGTGAGTCAAGCGGGGTGACCTACAATGAGCAGTTCTTC. The variable domain in full, completed from reference TRBV2 and TRBJ2-1, reads EPEVTQTPSHQVTQMGQEVILRCVPISNHLYFYWYRQILGQKVEFLVSFYNNEISEKSEIFDDQFSVERPDGSNFTLKIRSTKLEDSAMYFCASSESSGVTYNEQFFGPGTRLTVL.

The chain employs TRBV28 and TRBJ1-1, with TRBD1 as a possible D gene (5 bases). The ends were cut back, 7 bases at V and 3 bases at J, with 12 bases in the middle. Germline V lookup: CDR1 MDHEN, CDR2 SYDVKM. This CDR3 has 13 residues. Here the CDR3 reads CASIQGTYTEAFF. CDR3 sequence (DNA): TGTGCCAGCATCCAAGGGACTTACACTGAAGCTTTCTTT.

J is TRBJ2-2 and V is TRBV27; TRBD2 agrees at 10 bases. The J segment lost 6 bases and the V segment lost 4 bases, leaving 14 bases of the junction unmatched. Germline CDR1 is MNHEY and CDR2 is SMNVEV (reference sequence). The CDR3 runs to 18 residues. CDR3 nucleotides: TGTGCCAGCAGTTGGAGCGGTAGGGGGACTAGCGTTGCCGGGGAGCTGTTTTTT. Translating gives CASSWSGRGTSVAGELFF.

Comment on this clone: The same CDR3 can be traced to other DNA sequences in this sample. This chain uses TRBV7-8 with TRBJ1-2; 7 nucleotides agree with TRBD1. The CDR3 has 14 amino acids. CDR1 is SGHVS, CDR2 FQNEAQ, per germline. Germline trimming cut 1 base from V and 5 bases from J; bases unmatched to any gene: 4. The CDR3 nucleotides are TGTGCCAGCAGCTTAGTCATGACAGGGTATGGCTACACCTTC. It yields the protein CASSLVMTGYGYTF.

The gene calls are TRBV2 and TRBJ2-5; TRBD1 agrees at 8 bases. The CDR3 totals 14 residues. Germline loops: CDR1 SNHLY, CDR2 FYNNEI. V trimming: 3 bases; J trimming: 6 bases; junction bases outside the gene matches: 6. Written as DNA, the CDR3 is TGTGCCAGCAGTGATGGCCAGGGGGCGAAGACCCAGTACTTC. Translation gives CASSDGQGAKTQYF.

The CDR3 DNA sequence: TGTGCCAGTAGTTTGGGACAGGGCCAAGAGACCCAGTACTTC. Protein: CASSLGQGQETQYF. The J gene is TRBJ2-5, the V gene TRBV19; TRBD1 aligns across 9 bases. This CDR3 is built from 14 residues. The V and J ends lost 5 bases and 1 base, in that order; junction bases with no gene match: 2. Per the germline V gene, CDR1 is LNHDA and CDR2 is SQIVND (reference sequence).

This clone was detected a few times. The chain combines TRBV2 with TRBJ1-1, with a tentative D call TRBD1 (5 bases). The CDR3 consists of 15 residues. With 4 bases removed from V and 1 base from J, the gap between germline ends came to 13 bases. The germline gives CDR1 SNHLY, CDR2 FYNNEI. CDR3 loop: CASSGGGRANTEAFF. CDR3 bases: TGTGCCAGCAGTGGGGGGGGGAGGGCGAACACTGAAGCTTTCTTT.

This chain connects TRBV5-6 to TRBJ1-2; 12 bases fit TRBD1. Germline CDR1 and CDR2: SGHDT and YYEEEE. CDR3 length equals 19 residues. V was pared by 5 bases and J by 2 bases, with 16 bases of the junction left unmatched. The CDR3 is CASRTIGTGQGARNYGYTF. In DNA form, the CDR3 reads TGTGCCAGCAGGACGATAGGCACGGGACAGGGGGCTCGAAACTATGGCTACACCTTC.

This clone was picked up a small number of times. The chain combines TRBV28 with TRBJ1-1; D gene unclear. V shed 3 bases and J shed 2 bases, with 10 bases lying between them. This CDR3 is built from 14 residues. Germline-derived CDR1 and CDR2 are MDHEN and SYDVKM. CDR3 in amino acids: CASSFRGFNTEAFF. CDR3 nucleotides: TGTGCCAGCAGTTTTCGAGGGTTTAACACTGAAGCTTTCTTT.

The chain combines TRBV7-9 with TRBJ2-5; D is unresolved. In germline, CDR1 is SEHNR, CDR2 FQNEAQ (reference sequence). V was cut by 2 bases and J by 4 bases, with 11 bases left in between. This CDR3 is built from 14 residues. CDR3 coding DNA: TGTGCCAGCAGCTTATTCGAGGTTTTAGAGACCCAGTACTTC. This codes for CASSLFEVLETQYF. The full variable domain, with the rest looked up from reference TRBV7-9 and TRBJ2-5, is DTGVSQNPRHKITKRGQNVTFRCDPISEHNRLYWYRQTLGQGPEFLTYFQNEAQLEKSRLLSDRFSAERPKGSFSTLEIQRTEQGDSAMYLCASSLFEVLETQYFGPGTRLLVL.

The genes are TRBV14 and TRBJ2-5; TRBD1 is a possible D gene (5 bases). Germline-derived CDR1 and CDR2 are SGHDN and FVKESK. The V and J ends lost 2 bases and 3 bases respectively, with 7 bases between them. The CDR3 contains 13 residues. CDR3 in DNA: TGTGCCAGCAGCCAAAACAGGAAAGAGACCCAGTACTTC. It encodes CASSQNRKETQYF. The complete variable domain, with remaining parts taken from reference TRBV14 and TRBJ2-5, reads EAGVTQFPSHSVIEKGQTVTLRCDPISGHDNLYWYRRVMGKEIKFLLHFVKESKQDESGMPNNRFLAERTGGTYSTLKVQPAELEDSGVYFCASSQNRKETQYFGPGTRLLVL.

V is TRBV27 and J is TRBJ2-2; D call uncertain. Germline V gives CDR1 MNHEY, CDR2 SMNVEV (reference sequence). Trimming removed 5 bases at V and 2 bases at J, with 3 bases between. This CDR3 has 12 residues. CDR3 in amino acids: CASSPNTGELFF. As DNA, the CDR3 is TGTGCCAGCAGTCCAAACACCGGGGAGCTGTTTTTT.

This chain connects TRBV7-2 to TRBJ1-4; no reliable D call. V shed 2 bases and J shed 10 bases, with 14 bases lying between them. This CDR3 has 14 amino acids. CDR1 is SGHTA and CDR2 is FQGNSA in the germline V gene. The CDR3 nucleotides are TGTGCCAGCAGCTTAAGACACACGGAGGGAAAACTGTTTTTT. Its protein product is CASSLRHTEGKLFF.

This chain links TRBV10-3 with TRBJ1-5; D might be TRBD1 (6 bases). Germline lookup yields CDR1 ENHRY and CDR2 SYGVKD. The V and J ends lost 4 bases and 2 bases respectively, with 6 bases between them. The CDR3 runs 13 residues. This CDR3 is CAISAGGNQPQHF. The CDR3 DNA is TGTGCCATCAGTGCAGGGGGCAATCAGCCCCAGCATTTT.

This clone was detected only a few times. This chain links TRBV7-3 with TRBJ2-2; D is unclear. The CDR3 runs 14 residues. The germline CDR1 and CDR2 sequences are SGHTA and FQGTGA. V shed 3 bases and J shed 6 bases, with 11 bases lying between them. This chain's CDR3 is CASSLGNGAGELFF. The CDR3, as DNA: TGTGCCAGCAGCTTGGGCAACGGCGCCGGGGAGCTGTTTTTT.

Details on this clone: The same CDR3 arises from other DNA sequences in this sample as well. The rearrangement links TRBV19 to TRBJ2-1, with 9 bases lining up with TRBD1. Germline trimming cut 5 bases from V and 1 base from J; bases unmatched to any gene: 3. The CDR3 is 15 amino acids. The germline V gene encodes CDR1 LNHDA and CDR2 SQIVND (reference sequence). Here the CDR3 DNA reads TGTGCCAGTAGTCAGACAGGGGGTTCCTACAATGAGCAGTTCTTC. Translating gives CASSQTGGSYNEQFF.